The rows below give T cell receptor beta chains drawn from one sample of a study of patients and donors after allogeneic stem cell transplantation. Via MiXCR, TCRdb re-called the RT-PCR reads, giving one row per CDR3 protein. The table records around 200,000 distinct CDR3 sequences, 35% to 45% of them present only once. Sequenced: blood, either unsorted or a sorted T cell fraction (not recorded which). These receptors all stem from a human donor who was either an allogeneic HSCT recipient or a stem cell or donor lymphocyte infusion donor (not recorded which). It is not recorded whose cells these are; they may come from a transplant donor. CDR3s include the opening cysteine and the closing phenylalanine or tryptophan. The order of the fields is J gene, D gene, clone size, V gene, CDR3 DNA, CDR3 protein. D genes are given only for firm matches. Expanded clones get a size class; other rows say once, few or many, or leave the size out.

j_gene: TRBJ2-1
d_gene: TRBD2
abundance: -
v_gene: TRBV11-2
CDR3nt: TGTGCCAGCAGCTTAGTACGGGGGGATGAGCAGTTCTTC
CDR3aa: CASSLVRGDEQFF

j_gene: TRBJ1-5
d_gene: TRBD1
abundance: few
v_gene: TRBV4-3
CDR3nt: TGCGCCAGCAGCCCTAGGACAGGGGGGAATCAGCCCCAGCATTTT
CDR3aa: CASSPRTGGNQPQHF

j_gene: TRBJ2-1
d_gene: TRBD1
abundance: few
v_gene: TRBV28
CDR3nt: TGTGCCAGCAGTACCTCAGGGGGCGCGACGGGTGAGCAGTTCTTC
CDR3aa: CASSTSGGATGEQFF

j_gene: TRBJ2-1
d_gene: -
abundance: few
v_gene: TRBV7-9
CDR3nt: TGTGCCAGCAGCTTCGGTACGAACCGGGTTTACAATGAGCAGTTCTTC
CDR3aa: CASSFGTNRVYNEQFF

j_gene: TRBJ2-5
d_gene: TRBD2
abundance: -
v_gene: TRBV28
CDR3nt: TGTGCCAGCAGTTTCCGGACTAGCGGGGTGGTAGGAGAGACCCAGTACTTC
CDR3aa: CASSFRTSGVVGETQYF

j_gene: TRBJ2-1
d_gene: -
abundance: -
v_gene: TRBV9
CDR3nt: TGTGCCAGCAGCCCTCTTAGCCGGGGGTCGGGGAATGAGCAGTTCTTC
CDR3aa: CASSPLSRGSGNEQFF

j_gene: TRBJ1-1
d_gene: -
abundance: many
v_gene: TRBV27
CDR3nt: TGTGCCAGCAGTCCGTCGGGGTGGAACACTGAAGCTTTCTTT
CDR3aa: CASSPSGWNTEAFF

j_gene: TRBJ2-7
d_gene: TRBD2
abundance: -
v_gene: TRBV5-1
CDR3nt: TGCGCCAGCAGCTTGGCGGGGGGTTCCTACGAGCAGTACTTC
CDR3aa: CASSLAGGSYEQYF

j_gene: TRBJ1-1
d_gene: -
abundance: -
v_gene: TRBV3-1
CDR3nt: TGTGCCGGTGAACCGGGACAACTCATGAACACTGAAGCTTTCTTT
CDR3aa: CAGEPGQLMNTEAFF

j_gene: TRBJ1-2
d_gene: -
abundance: few
v_gene: TRBV12-3/TRBV12-4
CDR3nt: TGTGCCAGCAGCCGGGGGGGGCTCGGCTATGGCTACACCTTC
CDR3aa: CASSRGGLGYGYTF

j_gene: TRBJ2-1
d_gene: TRBD2
abundance: -
v_gene: TRBV27
CDR3nt: TGTGCCAGCACTCCGGGGGGGGCCAACTACAATGAGCAGTTCTTC
CDR3aa: CASTPGGANYNEQFF

j_gene: TRBJ1-1
d_gene: -
abundance: -
v_gene: TRBV3-1
CDR3nt: TGTGCCAGCAGGGGAACAGGGATGAACACTGAAGCTTTCTTT
CDR3aa: CASRGTGMNTEAFF

j_gene: TRBJ2-3
d_gene: TRBD1
abundance: -
v_gene: TRBV9
CDR3nt: TGTGCCAGCAGCGTTTGGGACAGCTACACAGATACGCAGTATTTT
CDR3aa: CASSVWDSYTDTQYF

j_gene: TRBJ1-3
d_gene: -
abundance: -
v_gene: TRBV29-1
CDR3nt: TGCAGCGTTGAAGCCGGTGGGAGCTCTGGAAACACCATATATTTT
CDR3aa: CSVEAGGSSGNTIYF

j_gene: TRBJ1-1
d_gene: -
abundance: -
v_gene: TRBV7-9
CDR3nt: TGTGCCAGCAGCAAAAGACTAAACACTGAAGCTTTCTTT
CDR3aa: CASSKRLNTEAFF

j_gene: TRBJ2-7
d_gene: -
abundance: -
v_gene: TRBV5-1
CDR3nt: TGCGCCAGCAGCTCGACCGGGAGCTCCTACGAGCAGTACTTC
CDR3aa: CASSSTGSSYEQYF

j_gene: TRBJ1-1
d_gene: -
abundance: few
v_gene: TRBV30
CDR3nt: TGTGCCTGTGAACAGGAGGACCCTGAAGCTTTCTTT
CDR3aa: CACEQEDPEAFF

j_gene: TRBJ2-1
d_gene: TRBD1
abundance: -
v_gene: TRBV11-2
CDR3nt: TGTGCCAGCAGCTCGTCTCAGGGGGCGGTTGAGCAGTTCTTC
CDR3aa: CASSSSQGAVEQFF

j_gene: TRBJ2-1
d_gene: TRBD2
abundance: once
v_gene: TRBV10-1
CDR3nt: TGCGCCAGCAGTGAGGCTAGCGGGGGTTACAATGAGCAGTTCTTC
CDR3aa: CASSEASGGYNEQFF

j_gene: TRBJ1-3
d_gene: -
abundance: few
v_gene: TRBV29-1
CDR3nt: TGCAGCGTTGAAGACGACAGCTCCTCTGGAAACACCATATATTTT
CDR3aa: CSVEDDSSSGNTIYF

j_gene: TRBJ1-2
d_gene: TRBD1
abundance: few
v_gene: TRBV27
CDR3nt: TGTGCCAGCAGTCCCCTCTTGACAGGGAAAGATCGTGGCTACACCTTC
CDR3aa: CASSPLLTGKDRGYTF

j_gene: TRBJ2-3
d_gene: -
abundance: -
v_gene: TRBV4-1
CDR3nt: TGCGCCAGCAGCCAAGAGCACGACTACCCCACAGATACGCAGTATTTT
CDR3aa: CASSQEHDYPTDTQYF

j_gene: TRBJ2-5
d_gene: -
abundance: -
v_gene: TRBV28
CDR3nt: TGTGCATGGGGGCAAGAGACCCAGTACTTC
CDR3aa: CAWGQETQYF

j_gene: TRBJ1-4
d_gene: -
abundance: few
v_gene: TRBV20-1
CDR3nt: TGCAGTGCTAGAGATCTAATGGAGGGAAGTGGGGAAAAACTGTTTTTT
CDR3aa: CSARDLMEGSGEKLFF

j_gene: TRBJ2-7
d_gene: -
abundance: many
v_gene: TRBV25-1
CDR3nt: TGTGCCAGCCGCCCCCAAGGGTCGAGGACAGTCAACTACGAGCAGTACTTC
CDR3aa: CASRPQGSRTVNYEQYF

j_gene: TRBJ2-1
d_gene: TRBD2
abundance: few
v_gene: TRBV11-2
CDR3nt: TGTGCCAGCAGCTTCCCCGCAAGCGGGGTCAATGAGCAGTTCTTC
CDR3aa: CASSFPASGVNEQFF

j_gene: TRBJ1-4
d_gene: -
abundance: few
v_gene: TRBV24-1
CDR3nt: TGTGCCACCAGTGATCACCCAGGGAATGGTGGTGAAAAACTGTTTTTT
CDR3aa: CATSDHPGNGGEKLFF

j_gene: TRBJ1-2
d_gene: -
abundance: few
v_gene: TRBV5-5
CDR3nt: TGTGCCAGCAGCTTGAGACCCAACACCCTCGGCGGTTATGGCTACACCTTC
CDR3aa: CASSLRPNTLGGYGYTF

j_gene: TRBJ2-2
d_gene: -
abundance: -
v_gene: TRBV4-1
CDR3nt: TGCGCCAGCAGCCAAGGGATCGTCGGGCTCTTCACCGGGGAGCTGTTTTTT
CDR3aa: CASSQGIVGLFTGELFF

j_gene: TRBJ2-7
d_gene: -
abundance: -
v_gene: TRBV2
CDR3nt: TGTGCCAGCAGTGAAAGGGGGAGCTACGAGCAGTACTTC
CDR3aa: CASSERGSYEQYF

j_gene: TRBJ1-6
d_gene: -
abundance: -
v_gene: TRBV7-2
CDR3nt: TGTGCCAGCAGCTTAGCTATCACACCCTCCTATAATTCACCCCTCCACTTT
CDR3aa: CASSLAITPSYNSPLHF

j_gene: TRBJ2-1
d_gene: -
abundance: -
v_gene: TRBV3-1
CDR3nt: TGTGCCAGCAGGCTAGGGACCGGAGCGGGCAATGAGCAGTTCTTC
CDR3aa: CASRLGTGAGNEQFF

j_gene: TRBJ2-7
d_gene: TRBD2
abundance: -
v_gene: TRBV27
CDR3nt: TGTGCCAGCAGTTTGGCGGGGGGGGCATACGAGCAGTACTTC
CDR3aa: CASSLAGGAYEQYF

j_gene: TRBJ1-2
d_gene: TRBD1
abundance: -
v_gene: TRBV24-1
CDR3nt: TGTGCCACCAGTGATCCACCCCGGACAGGAAACTATGGCTACACCTTC
CDR3aa: CATSDPPRTGNYGYTF

j_gene: TRBJ1-2
d_gene: -
abundance: -
v_gene: TRBV5-5
CDR3nt: TGTGCCAGCAGCTTGAGGGCTCGGGGCTACACCTTC
CDR3aa: CASSLRARGYTF

j_gene: TRBJ2-7
d_gene: -
abundance: few
v_gene: TRBV4-2
CDR3nt: TGTGCCAGCAGCCAAGAGGGGACCGCTTCCTACGAGCAGTACTTC
CDR3aa: CASSQEGTASYEQYF

j_gene: TRBJ1-5
d_gene: -
abundance: few
v_gene: TRBV12-3/TRBV12-4
CDR3nt: TGTGCCAGCAGTTTTGGATATAGCAATCAGCCCCAGCATTTT
CDR3aa: CASSFGYSNQPQHF

j_gene: TRBJ1-2
d_gene: TRBD1
abundance: -
v_gene: TRBV12-3/TRBV12-4
CDR3nt: TGTGCCAGCAGTTTAACAGGGGGCTATTCGGGCTACACCTTC
CDR3aa: CASSLTGGYSGYTF

j_gene: TRBJ2-1
d_gene: -
abundance: few
v_gene: TRBV12-3/TRBV12-4
CDR3nt: TGTGCCAGCAGTACCGCACAGGGAATGGCTTATGAGCAGTTCTTC
CDR3aa: CASSTAQGMAYEQFF

j_gene: TRBJ1-1
d_gene: -
abundance: -
v_gene: TRBV10-3
CDR3nt: TGTGCCATCTCACAGGACACTGAAGCTTTCTTT
CDR3aa: CAISQDTEAFF

j_gene: TRBJ1-3
d_gene: TRBD1
abundance: few
v_gene: TRBV10-3
CDR3nt: TGTGCCATCAGCGACAGGGGGAAAGGAAACACCATATATTTT
CDR3aa: CAISDRGKGNTIYF

j_gene: TRBJ1-1
d_gene: -
abundance: few
v_gene: TRBV7-9
CDR3nt: TGTGCCAGCGGGGGGGCGGAGAACACTGAAGCTTTCTTT
CDR3aa: CASGGAENTEAFF

j_gene: TRBJ1-2
d_gene: -
abundance: -
v_gene: TRBV7-2
CDR3nt: TGTGCCAGCAGCGTCCGGACAGAACTCTATGGCTACACCTTC
CDR3aa: CASSVRTELYGYTF

j_gene: TRBJ2-3
d_gene: -
abundance: -
v_gene: TRBV7-2
CDR3nt: TGTGCCAGCAGGCGATGGGGACGCACAGATACGCAGTATTTT
CDR3aa: CASRRWGRTDTQYF

j_gene: TRBJ2-7
d_gene: TRBD2
abundance: -
v_gene: TRBV27
CDR3nt: TGTGCCAGCAACAGCGGGGCCCTTTACCACGAGCAGTACTTC
CDR3aa: CASNSGALYHEQYF

j_gene: TRBJ1-1
d_gene: -
abundance: -
v_gene: TRBV20-1
CDR3nt: TGCAGTGCTCCGCGAGGAAGCACTGAAGCTTTCTTT
CDR3aa: CSAPRGSTEAFF

j_gene: TRBJ1-1
d_gene: -
abundance: few
v_gene: TRBV7-9
CDR3nt: TGTGCCAGCAGCTTAAACGAGGCAAGGGCTTTCTTT
CDR3aa: CASSLNEARAFF

j_gene: TRBJ1-6
d_gene: -
abundance: few
v_gene: TRBV20-1
CDR3nt: TGCAGTGCTACCAAAGGATCCTATAATTCACCCCTCCACTTT
CDR3aa: CSATKGSYNSPLHF

j_gene: TRBJ1-2
d_gene: -
abundance: few
v_gene: TRBV9
CDR3nt: TGTGCCAGCAGCGTAGCTCGGACGGCTAACTATGGCTACACCTTC
CDR3aa: CASSVARTANYGYTF

j_gene: TRBJ1-5
d_gene: -
abundance: few
v_gene: TRBV4-2
CDR3nt: TGTGCCAGCAGCCAAGATTATGACCGCAGAGTACTCCCCAACCAGCCCCAGCATTTT
CDR3aa: CASSQDYDRRVLPNQPQHF

j_gene: TRBJ2-6
d_gene: -
abundance: few
v_gene: TRBV4-1
CDR3nt: TGCGCCAGCAGCCAAGGAATTTCTCGAGGCTCTGGGGCCAACGTCCTGACTTTC
CDR3aa: CASSQGISRGSGANVLTF